The 12 T cell receptor beta chains in this list originate from one sample, sequenced in a study of blood T cell repertoires in COVID-19. The protocol was immunoSEQ multiplex PCR, while the TCRdb copy is restricted to in-frame clones and leaves out a portion. The sample has some 96,000 clones; about 85% are singletons. Sequencing input: peripheral blood. These receptors were collected from a human donor in a cohort sampled during active COVID-19.

This clone has a handful of counts. The chain employs TRBV4-2 and TRBJ2-7; D remains unclear. The germline V gene encodes CDR1 LGHNA and CDR2 YNFKEQ. The germline V and J ends were trimmed by 2 bases and 6 bases, with 8 bases remaining between them. This CDR3 spans 12 amino acids. The CDR3 DNA is TGTGCCAGCAGCCAACCCCCTAGCGAGCAGTACTTC. This translates into CASSQPPSEQYF.

The J gene is TRBJ1-2, the V gene TRBV5-4; D is perhaps TRBD1 (5 bases). The germline CDR1 and CDR2 sequences are SGHNT and YYREEE (reference sequence). V gave up 4 bases and J gave up 4 bases, with 14 bases separating them. The CDR3 has 14 residues. CDR3 nucleotides: TGTGCCAGCAGCCTCCGGGAGGGGTCCTATGGCTACACCTTC. This gives the protein CASSLREGSYGYTF.

To note about this clone: Other DNA sequences in the sample encode the same CDR3. The rearrangement joins TRBV18 to TRBJ1-1, with D tentatively TRBD1 (5 bases). CDR1 KGHSH and CDR2 LQKENI come from the germline V gene. The CDR3 runs 14 residues. Trimming pared 3 bases from V and 2 bases from J, leaving 10 bases between. In DNA, the CDR3 is TGTGCCAGCTCACCCTTGACAGCCAACACTGAAGCTTTCTTT. It codes for CASSPLTANTEAFF.

This chain links TRBV5-1 with TRBJ1-3; TRBD1 matches at 7 bases. Germline lookup yields CDR1 SGHRS and CDR2 YFSETQ. The V and J ends lost 4 bases and 4 bases, in that order; junction bases with no gene match: 5. The CDR3 is 14 residues long. CDR3: CASSIDRAGNTIYF. The CDR3 bases are TGCGCCAGCAGCATTGACAGGGCGGGAAACACCATATATTTT.

This chain joins TRBV5-1 and TRBJ2-2; D perhaps matches TRBD2 (6 bases). The CDR3 sequence is 15 residues long. CDR1 and CDR2 (germline): SGHRS, YFSETQ. V lost 4 bases, J lost 4 bases, and 14 bases lay in between. The CDR3 is CASSLGDSLTGELFF. The CDR3, as DNA: TGCGCCAGCAGCCTAGGGGACTCTCTCACCGGGGAGCTGTTTTTT.

J is TRBJ1-2 and V is TRBV14; 9 positions agree with TRBD1. CDR1 SGHDN and CDR2 FVKESK come from the germline V gene. The CDR3 has 15 residues. V shed 4 bases, J shed 2 bases, and the junction held 5 bases outside the gene matches. DNA for the CDR3: TGTGCCAGCAGCCGAACCGGACAGGGGAACTATGGCTACACCTTC. Translation: CASSRTGQGNYGYTF.

The CDR3 spells CASSRGQVNTGELFF. The CDR3 DNA sequence: TGTGCCAGCAGTCGAGGGCAGGTGAACACCGGGGAGCTGTTTTTT. The V gene is TRBV27, the J gene TRBJ2-2; possibly TRBD2 for D (5 bases). This CDR3 region has 15 residues. Germline values: CDR1 MNHEY, CDR2 SMNVEV (reference sequence). Trimming removed 5 bases at V and 1 base at J, with 11 bases between.

J is TRBJ1-3 and V is TRBV5-1; 11 bases map to TRBD1. Looked up from germline, CDR1 is SGHRS and CDR2 is YFSETQ. The CDR3 extends over 15 amino acids. With V trimmed by 4 bases and J by 2 bases, 2 bases remained unmatched. The CDR3 DNA follows: TGCGCCAGCAGCCCGGGACAGGGGGCTGGAAACACCATATATTTT. It translates to CASSPGQGAGNTIYF. The whole variable domain, filled in from reference TRBV5-1 and TRBJ1-3, reads KAGVTQTPRYLIKTRGQQVTLSCSPISGHRSVSWYQQTPGQGLQFLFEYFSETQRNKGNFPGRFSGRQFSNSRSEMNVSTLELGDSALYLCASSPGQGAGNTIYFGEGSWLTVV.

This clone was seen once. The chain is built from TRBV18 and TRBJ1-1, with D perhaps matching TRBD1 (5 bases). The CDR3 has 15 amino acids. Germline V gives CDR1 KGHSH, CDR2 LQKENI. Trimming took 3 bases from V and 1 from J, leaving 12 bases between them. The chain's CDR3 is CASSPTTEANTEAFF. Written as DNA, the CDR3 is TGTGCCAGCTCACCGACGACAGAGGCGAACACTGAAGCTTTCTTT.

The V call is TRBV10-3, the J call TRBJ2-2, with D unresolved. Germline CDR1 and CDR2: ENHRY and SYGVKD. With 8 bases removed from V and 5 bases from J, the gap between germline ends came to 15 bases. This CDR3 comprises 14 residues. The CDR3 nucleotides read TGTGCCATCGGTGGCCTGTCGGAGACCGGGGAGCTGTTTTTT. Translated, it gives CAIGGLSETGELFF.

Remarks on this clone: The sample holds other DNA sequences that translate to the same CDR3. J is TRBJ1-6 and V is TRBV7-2, with D perhaps TRBD1 (6 bases). V lost 5 bases and J 8 bases, leaving 16 bases between the germline ends. Germline V gives CDR1 SGHTA, CDR2 FQGNSA. The length of the CDR3 is 15 residues. The CDR3 region is CASSLLRGSDSPLHF. The CDR3 DNA follows: TGTGCCAGCAGCCTGTTGAGGGGGTCTGATTCACCCCTCCACTTT. Full variable domain (missing parts from reference TRBV7-2 and TRBJ1-6): GAGVSQSPSNKVTEKGKDVELRCDPISGHTALYWYRQSLGQGLEFLIYFQGNSAPDKSGLPSDRFSAERTGGSVSTLTIQRTQQEDSAVYLCASSLLRGSDSPLHFGNGTRLTVT.

This clone was seen only once. The J gene is TRBJ2-6, the V gene TRBV5-1, with D tentatively TRBD1 (5 bases). Germline V gene lookup returns CDR1 SGHRS and CDR2 YFSETQ. The V and J ends lost 1 base and 2 bases respectively, with 10 bases between them. The CDR3 consists of 16 residues. The DNA of the CDR3 is TGCGCCAGCAGCTTGCCCAGGGTTGCTGGGGCCAACGTCCTGACTTTC. Residues: CASSLPRVAGANVLTF.